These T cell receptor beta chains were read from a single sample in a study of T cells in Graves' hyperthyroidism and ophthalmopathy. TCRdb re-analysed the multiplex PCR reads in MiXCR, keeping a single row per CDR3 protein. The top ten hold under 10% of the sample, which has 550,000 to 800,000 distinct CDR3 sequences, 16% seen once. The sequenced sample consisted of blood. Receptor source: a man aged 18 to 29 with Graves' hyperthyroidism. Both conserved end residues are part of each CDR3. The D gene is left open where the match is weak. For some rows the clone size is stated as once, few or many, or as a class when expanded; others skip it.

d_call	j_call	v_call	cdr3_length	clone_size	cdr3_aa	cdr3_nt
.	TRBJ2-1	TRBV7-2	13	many	CASSLGGTNEQFF	TGTGCCAGCAGCTTGGGCGGGACCAATGAGCAGTTCTTC
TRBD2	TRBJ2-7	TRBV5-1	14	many	CASSFSSGSYEQYF	TGCGCCAGCAGCTTTTCTAGCGGGTCCTACGAGCAGTACTTC
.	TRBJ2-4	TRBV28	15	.	CASNSPGQYKNIQYF	TGTGCCAGCAACTCGCCGGGGCAGTACAAAAACATTCAGTACTTC
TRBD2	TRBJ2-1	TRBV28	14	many	CASKTSGRAREQFF	TGTGCCAGTAAGACTAGCGGGAGGGCCCGTGAGCAGTTCTTC
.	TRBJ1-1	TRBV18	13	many	CASSPGNELQAFF	TGTGCCAGCTCACCCGGCAATGAACTACAAGCTTTCTTT
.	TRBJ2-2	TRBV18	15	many	CASSLSGANTGELFF	TGTGCCAGCTCACTATCAGGGGCGAACACCGGGGAGCTGTTTTTT
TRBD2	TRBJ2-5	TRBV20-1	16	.	CSARGSGGRARETQYF	TGCAGTGCTAGAGGGAGTGGCGGGAGGGCCAGGGAGACCCAGTACTTC
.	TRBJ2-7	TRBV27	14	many	CASSLSSWGGEQYF	TGTGCCAGCAGTTTATCCTCCTGGGGCGGCGAGCAGTACTTC
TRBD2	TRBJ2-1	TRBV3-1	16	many	CASSQGPGLELNEQFF	TGTGCCAGCAGCCAAGGTCCGGGACTAGAGTTGAATGAGCAGTTCTTC
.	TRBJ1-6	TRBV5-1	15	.	CASSLEQLNNSPLHF	TGCGCCAGCAGCTTGGAACAGCTAAATAATTCACCCCTCCACTTT
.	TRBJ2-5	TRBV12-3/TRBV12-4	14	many	CASSLKGLGETQYF	TGTGCCAGCAGTTTAAAGGGGTTGGGAGAGACCCAGTACTTC
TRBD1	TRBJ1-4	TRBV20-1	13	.	CSARTGGAGKLFF	TGCAGTGCAAGGACAGGGGGGGCGGGAAAACTGTTTTTT
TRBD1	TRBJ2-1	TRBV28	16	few	CASSFGGTGENGEQFF	TGTGCCAGCAGTTTCGGCGGGACAGGGGAGAACGGTGAGCAGTTCTTC
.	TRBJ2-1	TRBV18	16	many	CASSPGRGSLPDEQFF	TGTGCCAGCTCACCGGGGCGAGGGAGTTTACCGGATGAGCAGTTCTTC
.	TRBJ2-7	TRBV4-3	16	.	CASSQDLGALFYEQYF	TGCGCCAGCAGCCAAGATCTCGGGGCTCTCTTCTACGAGCAGTACTTC
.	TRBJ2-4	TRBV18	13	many	CASSPGQGNIQYF	TGTGCCAGCTCACCAGGGCAGGGAAACATTCAGTACTTC
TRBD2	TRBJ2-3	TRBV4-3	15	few	CASGQLAGEGDTQYF	TGCGCCAGCGGACAGCTAGCGGGAGAAGGGGATACGCAGTATTTT
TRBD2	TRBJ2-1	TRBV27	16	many	CASSLPPTSGRNEQFF	TGTGCCAGCAGTTTACCGCCAACTAGCGGGAGAAATGAGCAGTTCTTC
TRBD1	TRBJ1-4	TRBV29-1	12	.	CSVGQGVEKLFF	TGCAGCGTGGGACAGGGAGTCGAAAAACTGTTTTTT
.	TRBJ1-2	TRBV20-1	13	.	CSANLPDGNGYTF	TGCAGTGCTAATCTCCCGGACGGTAACGGCTACACCTTC
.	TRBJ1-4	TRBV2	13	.	CASSEATWEKLFF	TGTGCCAGCAGTGAAGCAACCTGGGAAAAACTGTTTTTT
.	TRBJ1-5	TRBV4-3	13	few	CASSQAVDQPQHF	TGCGCCAGCAGCCAGGCAGTAGATCAGCCCCAGCATTTT
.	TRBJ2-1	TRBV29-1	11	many	CSASRGDEQFF	TGCAGCGCCTCCCGGGGCGATGAGCAGTTCTTC
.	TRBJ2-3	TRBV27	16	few	CASSLTVVVGGETQYF	TGTGCCAGCAGTTTGACCGTGGTGGTGGGAGGCGAAACGCAGTATTTT
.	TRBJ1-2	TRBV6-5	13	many	CASSSDTNYGYTF	TGTGCCAGCAGTTCAGACACAAACTATGGCTACACCTTC
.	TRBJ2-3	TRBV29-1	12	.	CSVDRDGDTQYF	TGCAGCGTTGATAGGGATGGAGATACGCAGTATTTT
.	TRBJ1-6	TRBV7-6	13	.	CASSLSGVSPLHF	TGTGCCAGCAGCTTATCGGGTGTGTCACCCCTCCACTTT
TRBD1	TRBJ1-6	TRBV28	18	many	CASSLGPGTGGANSPLHF	TGTGCCAGCAGTTTAGGTCCGGGGACAGGGGGCGCCAATTCACCCCTCCACTTT
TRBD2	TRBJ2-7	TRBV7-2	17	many	CASSFDLSGRPTYEQYF	TGTGCCAGCAGCTTCGACCTAAGCGGGAGACCGACCTACGAGCAGTACTTC
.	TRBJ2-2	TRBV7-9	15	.	CASSLTPITTGELFF	TGTGCCAGCAGCTTAACTCCGATTACCACCGGGGAGCTGTTTTTT
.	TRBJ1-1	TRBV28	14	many	CASSPAGVTTEAFF	TGTGCCAGCAGTCCAGCCGGGGTAACGACTGAAGCTTTCTTT
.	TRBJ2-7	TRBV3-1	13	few	CATSETGAYEQYF	TGTGCCACCAGCGAAACAGGTGCGTACGAGCAGTACTTC
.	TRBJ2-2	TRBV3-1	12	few	CASSLPIGELFF	TGTGCCAGCAGCCTACCCATAGGGGAGCTGTTTTTT
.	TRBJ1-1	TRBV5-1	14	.	CASRRDLGNTEAFF	TGCGCCAGCAGAAGAGATCTGGGGAACACTGAAGCTTTCTTT
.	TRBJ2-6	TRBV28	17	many	CASSPQTGNSGANVLTF	TGTGCCAGCAGCCCACAGACAGGCAACTCTGGGGCCAACGTCCTGACTTTC
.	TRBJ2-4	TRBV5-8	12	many	CASTARDGIQYF	TGTGCCAGCACAGCCAGGGACGGCATTCAGTACTTC
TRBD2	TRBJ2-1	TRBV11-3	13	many	CATGREDYNEQFF	TGTGCCACGGGGCGGGAGGACTACAATGAGCAGTTCTTC
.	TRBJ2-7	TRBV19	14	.	CASSDSWVVHEQYF	TGTGCCAGTAGCGACTCCTGGGTCGTACACGAGCAGTACTTC
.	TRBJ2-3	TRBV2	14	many	CASSVIVSTDTQYF	TGTGCCAGCAGTGTGATCGTTAGCACAGATACGCAGTATTTT
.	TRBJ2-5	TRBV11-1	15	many	CASSLEGAGQETQYF	TGTGCCAGCAGCCTGGAAGGGGCGGGACAAGAGACCCAGTACTTC
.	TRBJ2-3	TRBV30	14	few	CAWKGRSSTDTQYF	TGTGCCTGGAAAGGGCGGTCTAGCACAGATACGCAGTATTTT
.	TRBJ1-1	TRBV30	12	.	CAWGGSGVEAFF	TGTGCCTGGGGGGGGTCAGGAGTTGAAGCTTTCTTT
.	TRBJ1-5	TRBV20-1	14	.	CSARTGVSNQPQHF	TGCAGTGCTAGAACTGGGGTCAGCAATCAGCCCCAGCATTTT
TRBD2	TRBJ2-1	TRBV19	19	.	CASSIRGYGPSGTYNEQFF	TGTGCCAGTAGTATAAGAGGGTATGGTCCTAGCGGGACATACAATGAGCAGTTCTTC
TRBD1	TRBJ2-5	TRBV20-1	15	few	CSATPTGGSRETQYF	TGCAGTGCTACACCGACAGGGGGGTCCAGGGAGACCCAGTACTTC
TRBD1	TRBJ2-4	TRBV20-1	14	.	CSAEGQFGKNIQYF	TGCAGTGCTGAGGGACAGTTCGGTAAAAACATTCAGTACTTC
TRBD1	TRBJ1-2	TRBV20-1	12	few	CSARDRGYSYTF	TGCAGTGCGAGAGACAGGGGCTACAGCTACACCTTC
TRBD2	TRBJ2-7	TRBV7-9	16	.	CASSASRTSGTYEQYF	TGTGCCAGCAGCGCCTCCCGGACTAGCGGAACCTACGAGCAGTACTTC
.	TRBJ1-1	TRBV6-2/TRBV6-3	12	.	CASSYGTPEAFF	TGTGCCAGCAGTTACGGGACACCTGAAGCTTTCTTT